What follows are 2 T cell receptor beta chains derived from one specimen sequenced in a study of blood T cells in healthy people across ages. The use of a sample-barcoded 5' primer and a J-beta primer mix characterized a second PCR of about 7 to 12 cycles. MiXCR, applied by TCRdb to the 5' RACE reads, yields one record per CDR3 protein. The sample shows 1.5 million to 2 million distinct CDR3 sequences, around half of them seen only once. Sequencing input: blood. These receptors came from a woman aged 40 to 50 in good health.

This clonotype has a handful of counts. The V call is TRBV5-5, the J call TRBJ2-6, with a tentative D call TRBD1 (5 bases). Germline assignment: CDR1 SGHKS and CDR2 YYEKEE (reference sequence). V was pared by 1 base and J by 0 bases, with 11 bases between. This CDR3 spans 17 amino acids. For the CDR3, the DNA is TGTGCCAGCAGCTTGATAGGGGTTAACTCTGGGGCCAACGTCCTGACTTTC. It encodes CASSLIGVNSGANVLTF.

V and J are TRBV7-2 and TRBJ1-2; no clear D. This CDR3 contains 14 residues. With 1 base removed from V and 4 bases from J, the gap between germline ends came to 10 bases. Germline CDR1 and CDR2: SGHTA and FQGNSA. The CDR3, as DNA: TGTGCCAGCAGCTTAGAGAGGTTCGGCTATGGCTACACCTTC. Amino acids: CASSLERFGYGYTF. Full variable domain (rest looked up from reference TRBV7-2 and TRBJ1-2): GAGVSQSPSNKVTEKGKDVELRCDPISGHTALYWYRQSLGQGLEFLIYFQGNSAPDKSGLPSDRFSAERTGGSVSTLTIQRTQQEDSAVYLCASSLERFGYGYTFGSGTRLTVV.